Listed here are 15 T cell receptor beta chains from one sample, sequenced in a study of cytomegalovirus exposure and HLA in healthy donors (dated by TCRdb to about 2017). The method behind the library was the immunoSEQ multiplex PCR assay. TCRdb took over this immuneACCESS table, retaining in-frame rearrangements with V and J assigned. Such tables are incomplete; in checked studies, under half of the missing clones stem from an unresolved V gene, and the remainder is unexplained. The sample contains 65,000 or so clones, about 90% of them found a single time. The ten largest clones represent roughly 1.3% of the sample. The sequenced material came from PBMCs. The receptor source for this set is a woman in her late teens or twenties in good health and CMV-seronegative.

The genes are TRBV4-1 and TRBJ1-2; 9 nucleotides match TRBD1. The CDR3 sequence is 16 residues long. Germline V gene lookup returns CDR1 MGHRA and CDR2 YSYEKL. V dropped 3 bases and J dropped 12; count of bases not matched to a gene: 17. CDR3 sequence: CASSHVPGQGILGHTF. The CDR3 nucleotides are TGCGCCAGCAGCCACGTCCCGGGACAGGGTATTTTGGGTCACACCTTC.

This chain links TRBV6-4 with TRBJ2-3, with 12 bases lining up with TRBD2. The trim removed 4 bases at V and 4 bases at J, leaving 0 bases unmatched. CDR3 length: 14 amino acids. Per the germline V gene, CDR1 is MRHNA and CDR2 is SNTAGT. The CDR3 is CASSASGGADTQYF. CDR3 bases: TGTGCCAGCAGTGCTAGCGGGGGGGCAGATACGCAGTATTTT.

J is TRBJ1-5 and V is TRBV9; the D is unclear. This CDR3 contains 17 residues. Trimming removed 1 base from V and 7 bases from J, with 21 bases in between. Germline CDR1 reads SGDLS; CDR2 reads YYNGEE. For the CDR3, the DNA is TGTGCCAGCAGCGTAAGTTCGAGGGATGGGTTGGGACAGCCCCAGCATTTT. Translated, it gives CASSVSSRDGLGQPQHF.

The chain employs TRBV5-6 and TRBJ2-7, with 11 nucleotides matching TRBD2. The CDR3 extends over 15 amino acids. The V and J ends lost 5 bases and 3 bases, in that order; junction bases with no gene match: 7. CDR1 and CDR2 from the germline V gene are SGHDT and YYEEEE. In DNA, the CDR3 is TGTGCCAGCAGTCATAGCGGGGGGGGAGGCTACGAGCAGTACTTC. It encodes CASSHSGGGGYEQYF.

The chain carries TRBV18 and TRBJ1-6; D is unresolved. From germline, CDR1 is KGHSH and CDR2 LQKENI. The CDR3 extends over 14 amino acids. Trimming took 0 bases from V and 12 from J, leaving 12 bases between them. The CDR3, as DNA: TGTGCCAGCTCACCACCGGGAGGTGGCGGACCCCTCCACTTT. Protein: CASSPPGGGGPLHF.

The chain links TRBV6-6 to TRBJ2-3; no clear D gene. The germline CDR1 and CDR2 sequences are MNHNY and SVGAGI (reference sequence). Trimming shortened V by 1 base and J by 5 bases, and 13 bases separated the two germline ends. The CDR3 totals 15 residues. The CDR3 bases are TGTGCCAGCAGTTACTGGGCCCCACAAGAAGATACGCAGTATTTT. Translation: CASSYWAPQEDTQYF.

The rearrangement joins TRBV28 to TRBJ1-5; D may be TRBD1 (6 bases). Trimming took off 2 bases at V and 5 bases at J, with 10 bases between the two ends. The CDR3 spans 14 residues. Germline CDR1 reads MDHEN; CDR2 reads SYDVKM. CDR3 in amino acids: CASSLQGPHQPQHF. The CDR3 DNA reads TGTGCCAGCAGTTTACAGGGGCCGCATCAGCCCCAGCATTTT.

The rearrangement links TRBV7-6 to TRBJ2-1, with D perhaps TRBD2 (5 bases). V lost 1 base, J lost 9 bases, and 19 bases lay in between. Germline V lookup: CDR1 SGHVS, CDR2 FNYEAQ. The CDR3 covers 16 residues. The CDR3 sequence: CASSLVSDNRDAEQFF. The CDR3 region has the DNA TGTGCCAGCAGCTTAGTTTCAGACAACCGGGATGCTGAGCAGTTCTTC.

The chain recombines TRBV20-1 with TRBJ2-7, with a weak D call TRBD2 (6 bases). The CDR3 spans 11 residues. V was trimmed by 7 bases and J by 2 bases, leaving 9 bases between them. Germline CDR1 DFQATT, CDR2 SNEGSKA (reference sequence). The CDR3 reads CSVRGAYEQYF. The CDR3 DNA reads TGCAGTGTTCGCGGGGCCTACGAGCAGTACTTC.

This chain uses TRBV28 with TRBJ1-5; D gene unclear. Germline CDR1 and CDR2: MDHEN and SYDVKM. V lost 5 bases and J lost 4, with 6 bases in between. The CDR3 is 12 residues long. The DNA of the CDR3 is TGTGCCAGCAGTCCGCTAAATCAGCCCCAGCATTTT. Its protein product is CASSPLNQPQHF.

CDR3: CASSFDRSTGELFF. The CDR3 region has the DNA TGTGCCAGCAGTTTCGACAGGAGCACCGGGGAGCTGTTTTTT. The chain uses TRBV27 and TRBJ2-2; the D gene is possibly TRBD1 (6 bases). From germline, CDR1 is MNHEY and CDR2 SMNVEV (reference sequence). This CDR3 region has 14 residues. Trimming removed 3 bases at V and 4 bases at J, with 9 bases between.

This rearrangement joins TRBV6-5 to TRBJ2-3; no clear D. The CDR3 sequence is 15 residues long. V was cut by 6 bases and J by 3 bases, with 16 bases left in between. Germline loops: CDR1 MNHEY, CDR2 SVGAGI. Here the CDR3 reads CASSRPETGTDTQYF. In nucleotides, the CDR3 is TGTGCCAGCAGCCGGCCCGAAACCGGGACAGATACGCAGTATTTT.

The genes are TRBV6-5 and TRBJ1-4; TRBD1 matches at 7 bases. This CDR3 spans 14 amino acids. Looked up from germline, CDR1 is MNHEY and CDR2 is SVGAGI. Trimming took 8 bases from V and 8 from J; bases not matched to a gene: 11. CDR3 sequence (DNA): TGTGCCAGCTCTAGGACAGGAACTGGGGAAAAACTGTTTTTT. Translated: CASSRTGTGEKLFF.

V usage is TRBV2 and J usage is TRBJ1-5; D is undetermined. CDR1 and CDR2 from the germline V gene are SNHLY and FYNNEI. The CDR3 spans 15 residues. The V end was cut by 3 bases, the J end by 0 bases, with 9 bases between. The CDR3, as DNA: TGTGCCAGCAGTGATAGAGGCACTAGCAATCAGCCCCAGCATTTT. Its translation is CASSDRGTSNQPQHF.

The chain employs TRBV7-6 and TRBJ2-3; 8 bases line up with TRBD1. V lost 6 bases and J lost 5; bases outside the gene matches: 16. From germline, CDR1 is SGHVS and CDR2 FNYEAQ. This CDR3 contains 17 residues. CDR3 nucleotide sequence: TGTGCCAGCAGATCAACATACGGTCGACAGGGGCGAGATACGCAGTATTTT. Translated, it gives CASRSTYGRQGRDTQYF.